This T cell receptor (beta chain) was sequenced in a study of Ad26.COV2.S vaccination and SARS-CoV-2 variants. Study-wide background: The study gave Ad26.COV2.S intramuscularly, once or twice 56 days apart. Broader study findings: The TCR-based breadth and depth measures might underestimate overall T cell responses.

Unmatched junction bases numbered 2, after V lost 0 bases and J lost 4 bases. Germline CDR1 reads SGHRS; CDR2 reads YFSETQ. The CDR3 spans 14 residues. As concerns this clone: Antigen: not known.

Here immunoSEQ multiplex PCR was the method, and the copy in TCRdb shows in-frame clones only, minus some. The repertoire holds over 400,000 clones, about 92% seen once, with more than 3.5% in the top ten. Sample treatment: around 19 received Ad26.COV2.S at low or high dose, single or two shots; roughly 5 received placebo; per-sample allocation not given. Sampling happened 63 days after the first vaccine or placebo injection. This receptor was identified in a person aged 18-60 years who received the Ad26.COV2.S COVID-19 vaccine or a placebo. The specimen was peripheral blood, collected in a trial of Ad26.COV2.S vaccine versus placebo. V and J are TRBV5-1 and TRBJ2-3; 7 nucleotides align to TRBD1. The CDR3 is CASSLAGTADTQYF. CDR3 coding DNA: TGCGCCAGCAGCTTGGCCGGGACAGCAGATACGCAGTATTTT.